This T cell receptor (beta chain) was captured in a study of blood T cell repertoires in COVID-19. This CDR3 spans 14 amino acids. CDR1 is LNHDA and CDR2 is SQIVND in the germline V gene (reference sequence). V trimming: 6 bases; J trimming: 3 bases; junction bases outside the gene matches: 4. Generated by immunoSEQ multiplex PCR, the TCRdb table keeps only in-frame clones and is missing some. The profile shows around 200,000 clones, 65% to 80% of them singletons. This clone was counted a single time. The J gene is TRBJ2-7, the V gene TRBV19, with 11 bases identical to TRBD1. The sample was peripheral blood. This TCR was recovered from a man in his forties or fifties who had recovered from COVID-19. The CDR3 nucleotides are TGTGCCAGTAGCTCCGGGACAGGGGGCTACGAGCAGTACTTC. Translation gives CASSSGTGGYEQYF.